This entry lists 12 T cell receptor beta chains sequenced from one sample in a study of shared clonotypes between healthy human individuals. CD45RO-negative cells were positively selected for CCR7, leaving out terminally differentiated effector memory CD45RA+ cells. Clones were sequenced by immunoSEQ multiplex PCR, and TCRdb holds only the in-frame ones, with some missing. The sample shows 560,000 or so clones, about 95% of them seen only once. What was sequenced was naive CD8+ T cells sorted from blood. The receptors were gathered from a woman under 40 in good health.

The rearrangement uses TRBV4-1 and TRBJ2-5; TRBD2 is a possible D gene (5 bases). The J call may be faulty, since TRBJ2-7 better matches the DNA end. The CDR3 sequence is 14 residues long. Looked up from germline, CDR1 is MGHRA and CDR2 is YSYEKL. In DNA form, the CDR3 reads TGCGCCAGCAGCCAAGGTGGGAGCCCCTACGAGCAGTACTTC. Protein product: CASSQGGSPYEQYF.

The V gene is TRBV7-9, the J gene TRBJ2-7, with 10 bases matching TRBD1. V lost 5 bases to trimming and J lost 6 bases; unmatched junction nucleotides: 13. The CDR3 runs to 16 residues. Germline CDR1 SEHNR, CDR2 FQNEAQ (reference sequence). The CDR3 nucleotides are TGTGCCAGCAGCACAACCCGGGACAGGGGAGGATTCGAGCAGTACTTC. Amino acid sequence: CASSTTRDRGGFEQYF.

The genes are TRBV28 and TRBJ2-5; 12 positions match TRBD2. V gave up 6 bases and J gave up 1 base; unmatched junction bases: 6. Germline V gene lookup returns CDR1 MDHEN and CDR2 SYDVKM. The CDR3 totals 16 residues. For the CDR3, the DNA is TGTGCCAGCAGGGCAGGACTAGCGGGATTCCAAGAGACCCAGTACTTC. Its protein product is CASRAGLAGFQETQYF.

The chain links TRBV5-1 to TRBJ2-2; the D gene is possibly TRBD2 (5 bases). Per germline, CDR1 SGHRS and CDR2 YFSETQ. V lost 2 bases, J lost 3 bases, and 8 bases lay in between. This CDR3 is 14 amino acids long. For the CDR3, the DNA is TGCGCCAGCAGCTTCCTAGCTGACACCGGGGAGCTGTTTTTT. This translates into CASSFLADTGELFF.

The V gene is TRBV10-3, the J gene TRBJ2-5; a possible D gene is TRBD1 (6 bases). Trimming took off 3 bases at V and 4 bases at J, with 6 bases between the two ends. CDR1 is ENHRY, CDR2 SYGVKD, per germline. The CDR3 runs to 12 residues. In DNA, the CDR3 is TGTGCCATCAGTGAACAGGGAGAGACCCAGTACTTC. This gives the protein CAISEQGETQYF.

The chain combines TRBV2 with TRBJ2-5, with 12 nucleotides matching TRBD1. The CDR3 loop spans 15 amino acids. Germline V gene sequence: CDR1 SNHLY, CDR2 FYNNEI. J was trimmed by 5 bases and V by 4 bases; bases with no gene match: 5. CDR3 in DNA: TGTGCCAGCAGTGTCCGGGACAGGGGGCAGGAGACCCAGTACTTC. Its translation: CASSVRDRGQETQYF.

CDR3 sequence (DNA): TGTGCCAGTAGTTCCTGGGACACAAGGACAGAGACCCAGTACTTC. Its translation: CASSSWDTRTETQYF. The chain is built from TRBV19 and TRBJ2-5; D perhaps matches TRBD1 (6 bases). CDR1 LNHDA and CDR2 SQIVND come from the germline V gene (reference sequence). There are 15 residues in the CDR3. V lost 5 bases and J 4 bases, leaving 17 bases between the germline ends.

The chain combines TRBV11-2 with TRBJ2-4; perhaps TRBD2 as D (5 bases). V lost 1 base and J lost 9, with 13 bases in between. The CDR3 is 14 amino acids. CDR1 and CDR2 (germline): SGHAT, FQNNGV. CDR3 region: CASSLGGREGIQYF. CDR3 in DNA: TGTGCCAGCAGCTTAGGAGGGCGAGAGGGCATTCAGTACTTC.

This rearrangement joins TRBV28 to TRBJ2-2, with D possibly matching TRBD2 (5 bases). CDR3 length: 14 residues. The V end lost 7 bases, the J end lost 3 bases, and 12 bases lay between the germline ends. The germline CDR1 and CDR2 sequences are MDHEN and SYDVKM. The CDR3 is CASKLGLYTGELFF. The DNA of the CDR3 is TGTGCCAGCAAGCTCGGACTGTACACCGGGGAGCTGTTTTTT.

This rearrangement joins TRBV5-6 to TRBJ2-7; TRBD1 matches 8 bases. The CDR3 has 13 amino acids. V lost 5 bases, J lost 3 bases, and 4 bases stayed unmatched. Germline V gene data show CDR1 as SGHDT and CDR2 as YYEEEE. CDR3 coding DNA: TGTGCCAGCAGTGAGACAGGGGTCTACGAGCAGTACTTC. Translation gives CASSETGVYEQYF.

The gene calls are TRBV5-1 and TRBJ2-1; D is uncertain. The CDR3 spans 11 residues. Germline lookup yields CDR1 SGHRS and CDR2 YFSETQ. Trimming shortened V by 7 bases and J by 3 bases, and 5 bases separated the two germline ends. The CDR3 region is CASRSYNEQFF. The CDR3 DNA reads TGCGCCAGCCGAAGCTACAATGAGCAGTTCTTC.

This sequence joins TRBV28 and TRBJ2-5, with D perhaps assigned TRBD1 or TRBD2 (5 bases each). With 5 bases removed from V and 2 bases from J, the gap between germline ends came to 15 bases. CDR1 and CDR2 from the germline V gene are MDHEN and SYDVKM. CDR3 size: 15 residues. The CDR3 coding sequence is TGTGCCAGCAGTCAGGGTTTTGGGGAGCAAGAGACCCAGTACTTC. The encoded protein is CASSQGFGEQETQYF.